The rows below give T cell receptor beta chains drawn from one sample of a study of CD8+ T cells in alopecia areata. Generated by immunoSEQ multiplex PCR, the TCRdb table keeps only in-frame clones and is missing some. The table has about 210,000 clones, about two fifths seen once. The sample consisted of CD4+ T cells sorted from blood, taken at roughly week 30, from a patient treated with tofacitinib. Source of these receptors: a human donor with alopecia areata. Each CDR3 is given without its conserved first and last residue. Each record gives: V gene, clone size, J gene, CDR3 protein. Not all rows give a size; the values are once, few, many and, for expanded clones, a class.

TRBV6-6	NA	TRBJ2-1	ASRGYNEQF
TRBV27	few	TRBJ1-5	ASSLSVQGHQPQH
TRBV29-1	few	TRBJ2-3	SVDGGGRGGDTQY
TRBV27	few	TRBJ1-5	ASSLSGQKNQPQH
TRBV5-1	NA	TRBJ2-3	ASSRSGLAGTNRGTDTQY
TRBV5-1	NA	TRBJ2-4	ASSDPGSENIQY
TRBV5-8	NA	TRBJ1-5	ASSLGSGRDQPQH
TRBV7-9	NA	TRBJ2-7	ASSLTSGGSYEQY
TRBV30	NA	TRBJ2-3	AWSEGQGPDTQY
TRBV2	NA	TRBJ1-2	ASGEGQLYGYT
TRBV7-6	NA	TRBJ2-3	ASSLDLSASGSTDTQY
TRBV7-9	few	TRBJ1-5	ASKQGRGDQPQH
TRBV15	few	TRBJ1-3	ATRANRGNTIY
TRBV27	few	TRBJ1-5	ASSFNGVSNQPQH
TRBV11-2	NA	TRBJ1-2	ASSPLPLSSYGYT
TRBV5-6	NA	TRBJ1-5	ASSFYTGTGDQPQH
TRBV10-2	few	TRBJ1-3	ASSMTAPMGNTIY
TRBV5-1	NA	TRBJ1-1	ASSLDSQNTEAF
TRBV14	NA	TRBJ1-1	ASSHRTSDQTEAF
TRBV30	NA	TRBJ2-7	AWNRDSLEQY
TRBV9	NA	TRBJ2-7	ASSVRRTYEQY
TRBV27	NA	TRBJ2-3	ASSYLGSDTQY
TRBV6-5	NA	TRBJ2-5	ASRVGPWETQY
TRBV7-9	NA	TRBJ2-5	ASSRDTIPQETQY
TRBV7-3	NA	TRBJ2-5	ASSWGGQQETQY
TRBV15	few	TRBJ2-7	ATSREAGLAGAEQY
TRBV9	many	TRBJ2-5	ASSVDREEAETQY
TRBV10-3	NA	TRBJ2-5	AISTTIQETQY
TRBV7-9	NA	TRBJ1-2	ASSIRTGPGGGYT
TRBV29-1	NA	TRBJ2-3	SVERGGELDTQY
TRBV19	NA	TRBJ1-2	ASSYRDNYGYT
TRBV14	NA	TRBJ1-6	ASSHYRDRVFSPLH